These 30 T cell receptor beta chains were all obtained from the same sample, sequenced in a study of Graves' ophthalmopathy and Graves' hyperthyroidism (dated by TCRdb to 2016 to 2019). The sample was run on an Illumina HiSeq 2000. TCR beta CDR3 regions were amplified from RNA transcripts for repertoire sequencing. HTBI primers and the Qiagen OneStep RT-PCR kit were used in a first-round RT-PCR, which was followed by a second-round multiplex PCR, size selection and purification. The public reads were reprocessed in TCRdb via fastp at Q25 and MiXCR, keeping in-frame beta chains. Each entry merges the rows of one CDR3 protein and shows their most common DNA and genes. Across this sample there are over 650,000 distinct CDR3 sequences, with about 40% seen only once. More than 3% of the sample comes from the top ten. Sequenced: peripheral blood. All receptors come from an adult man with Graves' ophthalmopathy.

The chain employs TRBV6-4 and TRBJ2-7; TRBD2 aligns across 8 bases. The V and J ends lost 2 bases and 2 bases, in that order; junction bases with no gene match: 8. This CDR3 spans 16 amino acids. CDR1 is MRHNA and CDR2 is SNTAGT in the germline V gene. The CDR3 region is CASSDPRLAIAYEQYF. The CDR3 nucleotides read TGTGCCAGCAGTGACCCCCGACTAGCGATAGCCTACGAGCAGTACTTC.

This clonotype was detected many times. V gene TRBV12-3 or TRBV12-4 combines with J gene TRBJ1-2; TRBD1 aligns across 9 bases. V lost 5 bases, J lost 4 bases, and 8 bases stayed unmatched. The CDR3 extends over 15 amino acids. DNA for the CDR3: TGTGCCAGCAGTCTGGACAGGGGAGGAATCTATGGCTACACCTTC. Residues: CASSLDRGGIYGYTF.

The chain links TRBV10-3 to TRBJ1-1; TRBD1 agrees at 8 bases. Germline assignment: CDR1 ENHRY and CDR2 SYGVKD. The CDR3 extends over 12 amino acids. J gave up 9 bases and V 10 bases, and 10 bases lay outside the gene matches. In DNA form, the CDR3 reads TGTGCCACTACCGGGCAGGGGGCGCAAGCTTTCTTT. This codes for CATTGQGAQAFF.

The gene calls are TRBV9 and TRBJ1-1; 8 bases are shared with TRBD1. Trimming at V came to 4 bases and at J to 4 bases, leaving 18 bases not matched to a gene. Germline assignment: CDR1 SGDLS and CDR2 YYNGEE. The CDR3 totals 18 residues. CDR3 in amino acids: CASSLTLGQGGVSTEAFF. As DNA, the CDR3 is TGTGCCAGCAGCTTAACGCTAGGACAGGGAGGAGTGAGCACTGAAGCTTTCTTT.

The table lists this clonotype with many counts. The chain combines TRBV12-5 with TRBJ1-2; no reliable D call. Germline V gene data show CDR1 as LGHNT and CDR2 as FRNRAP. The CDR3 length is 12 residues. The V gene lost 3 bases and the J gene lost 7 bases, with 9 bases spanning the gap. This chain's CDR3 is CASGFNSRGYTF. Here the CDR3 DNA reads TGTGCTAGTGGTTTTAACAGTCGTGGCTACACCTTC.

Details on this clonotype: This may come from a read error, since a much larger clone is one base off. The chain has TRBV13 and TRBJ1-2; possibly TRBD1 for D (6 bases). Trimming shortened V by 1 base and J by 7 bases, and 16 bases separated the two germline ends. The CDR3 spans 15 residues. Germline CDR1 PRHDT, CDR2 FYEKMQ (reference sequence). Written as DNA, the CDR3 is TGTGCCAGCAGCTTAGTCGTCGGGGGGGCAGTTGGCTACACCTTC. Its protein product is CASSLVVGGAVGYTF.

This clonotype occurred many times. V usage is TRBV20-1 and J usage is TRBJ1-6; 8 bases fit TRBD1. The CDR3 sequence is 14 residues long. Looked up from germline, CDR1 is DFQATT and CDR2 is SNEGSKA (reference sequence). The V segment lost 2 bases and the J segment 9 bases; nucleotides outside the gene matches: 6. For the CDR3, the DNA is TGCAGTGCTAGATCGACAGGGGAATCTTCACCCCTCCACTTT. Translation: CSARSTGESSPLHF.

This clonotype was picked up one time. The chain joins TRBV25-1 to TRBJ2-7, with D possibly TRBD1 on 5 matching bases. CDR3 length equals 14 residues. V lost 8 bases to trimming and J lost 3 bases, with 17 bases between them. Germline V gives CDR1 MGHDK, CDR2 SYGVNS. CDR3 DNA: TGTGCCAGCGGCTTTGCAGGGTTTGACTACGAGCAGTACTTC. It yields the protein CASGFAGFDYEQYF.

This clonotype was seen only once. A much larger clone sits a single nucleotide away, making a read error possible. J is TRBJ2-7 and V is TRBV7-8, with 10 positions matching TRBD1. The CDR3 contains 15 residues. From germline, CDR1 is SGHVS and CDR2 FQNEAQ. CDR3 coding DNA: TGTGCCGGCAGCCTAACTCCGGGACAGGGGACCGAGCAGTACTTC. It specifies CAGSLTPGQGTEQYF.

This clonotype has a handful of counts. The CDR3 sequence is CASGFANRQFPYEQYF. The CDR3, as DNA: TGTGCTAGTGGTTTCGCAAATCGACAGTTTCCCTACGAGCAGTACTTC. The chain couples TRBV12-5 to TRBJ2-7; D is possibly TRBD1 (5 bases). The CDR3 covers 16 residues. With 3 bases removed from V and 2 bases from J, the gap between germline ends came to 17 bases. The V gene's germline CDR1 is LGHNT and CDR2 FRNRAP. The variable domain in full, completed from reference TRBV12-5 and TRBJ2-7, reads DARVTQTPRHKVTEMGQEVTMRCQPILGHNTVFWYRQTMMQGLELLAYFRNRAPLDDSGMPKDRFSAEMPDATLATLKIQPSEPRDSAVYFCASGFANRQFPYEQYFGPGTRLTVT.

This clonotype was observed many times. This chain links TRBV7-6 with TRBJ2-7, with 9 bases lining up with TRBD1. Per germline, CDR1 SGHVS and CDR2 FNYEAQ. V lost 5 bases, J lost 7 bases, and 6 bases stayed unmatched. This CDR3 region has 13 residues. This CDR3 is CASSTWTGEEQYF. The CDR3 DNA sequence: TGTGCCAGCAGCACCTGGACAGGGGAGGAGCAGTACTTC. Full variable domain (missing parts from reference TRBV7-6 and TRBJ2-7): GAGVSQSPRYKVTKRGQDVALRCDPISGHVSLYWYRQALGQGPEFLTYFNYEAQQDKSGLPNDRFSAERPEGSISTLTIQRTEQRDSAMYRCASSTWTGEEQYFGPGTRLTVT.

This clonotype was seen ten or more times. This chain connects TRBV15 to TRBJ1-1, with no clear D. There are 16 residues in the CDR3. The germline CDR1 and CDR2 sequences are LNHNV and YYDKDF (reference sequence). The V and J ends lost 0 bases and 0 bases respectively, with 11 bases between them. The CDR3 here is CATSRDSKVVNTEAFF. CDR3 coding DNA: TGTGCCACCAGCAGAGATTCGAAGGTGGTGAACACTGAAGCTTTCTTT.

CDR3 bases: TGCAGTGCTAGAGGGACAGGGAACGAGCAGTACTTC. Its protein is CSARGTGNEQYF. J is TRBJ2-7 and V is TRBV20-1; 8 nucleotides agree with TRBD1. CDR3 length: 12 amino acids. Unmatched junction bases numbered 1, after V lost 1 base and J lost 5 bases. CDR1 and CDR2 (germline): DFQATT, SNEGSKA (reference sequence).

This clonotype was seen only a few times. This chain connects TRBV4-1 to TRBJ1-1; tentatively, D is TRBD1 (5 bases). The CDR3 spans 13 residues. Deletions cut 4 bases from V and 5 bases from J, with 11 bases between. The germline V gene encodes CDR1 MGHRA and CDR2 YSYEKL. The CDR3, as DNA: TGCGCCAGCAGCCCTGGAGGGGCGACTGAAGCTTTCTTT. Residues: CASSPGGATEAFF.

CDR3 in DNA: TGTGCCAGCAGTTACATGGGGGCCGACTACGAGCAGTACTTC. This sequence encodes CASSYMGADYEQYF. The chain recombines TRBV6-5 with TRBJ2-7, with TRBD1 as a possible D gene (6 bases). The ends were cut back, 2 bases at V and 3 bases at J, with 11 bases in the middle. The CDR3 totals 14 residues. Germline CDR1 is MNHEY and CDR2 is SVGAGI.

The chain is built from TRBV10-3 and TRBJ2-7, with TRBD1 identical over 7 bases. Germline V gene lookup returns CDR1 ENHRY and CDR2 SYGVKD. The CDR3 extends over 15 amino acids. Trimming took 5 bases from V and 5 from J; bases not matched to a gene: 12. CDR3 in DNA: TGTGCCATCAGTAGCGGCGACAGGGCGGCGGACGAGCAGTACTTC. It codes for CAISSGDRAADEQYF.

The J gene is TRBJ1-6, the V gene TRBV7-8; D is undetermined. Trimming shortened V by 5 bases and J by 8 bases, and 10 bases separated the two germline ends. The CDR3 sequence is 13 residues long. CDR1 SGHVS and CDR2 FQNEAQ come from the germline V gene. CDR3 in DNA: TGTGCCAGCAGCGAAGCCCAGGATTCACCCCTCCACTTT. Encoded protein: CASSEAQDSPLHF.

The CDR3 DNA reads TGTGCCAGCAGCCCCGGACCGGGACAGCCTGGAAACACCATATATTTT. Its protein is CASSPGPGQPGNTIYF. The rearrangement links TRBV7-9 to TRBJ1-3; TRBD1 matches at 7 bases. The CDR3 runs 16 residues. The V gene end was trimmed by 5 bases and the J gene end by 2 bases; junction bases not matched to a gene: 9. CDR1 is SEHNR, CDR2 FQNEAQ, per germline (reference sequence). Full variable domain (outside the CDR3, taken from reference TRBV7-9 and TRBJ1-3): DTGVSQNPRHKITKRGQNVTFRCDPISEHNRLYWYRQTLGQGPEFLTYFQNEAQLEKSRLLSDRFSAERPKGSFSTLEIQRTEQGDSAMYLCASSPGPGQPGNTIYFGEGSWLTVV.

Many counts were recorded for this clonotype. The genes are TRBV29-1 and TRBJ1-2; maybe TRBD1 (5 bases). Germline V CDR1 and CDR2: SQVTM, ANQGSEA. This CDR3 is 11 amino acids long. Deletions cut 4 bases from V and 6 bases from J, with 9 bases between. The CDR3 loop reads CSVAGSDGYTF. As DNA, the CDR3 is TGCAGCGTTGCAGGGTCCGATGGCTACACCTTC.

The chain links TRBV2 to TRBJ2-5; the D gene is possibly TRBD1 (5 bases). Germline assignment: CDR1 SNHLY and CDR2 FYNNEI. V lost 3 bases, J lost 5 bases, and 19 bases lay in between. This CDR3 has 16 amino acids. As DNA, the CDR3 is TGTGCCAGCAGTGATTCTCTCCGACAGTTGGAGGAGACCCAGTACTTC. Its protein is CASSDSLRQLEETQYF.

V usage is TRBV29-1 and J usage is TRBJ2-6; no reliable D call. Per germline, CDR1 SQVTM and CDR2 ANQGSEA. Trimming removed 7 bases at V and 0 bases at J, with 7 bases between. The CDR3 extends over 13 amino acids. The CDR3 DNA sequence: TGCAGCGACCGGAGCTCTGGGGCCAACGTCCTGACTTTC. Its translation: CSDRSSGANVLTF.

The chain joins TRBV4-2 to TRBJ1-5, with 7 nucleotides matching TRBD1. CDR1 LGHNA and CDR2 YNFKEQ come from the germline V gene. Losses at the gene ends were 4 bases for V and 4 bases for J; bases not matched to a gene: 4. This CDR3 is 14 amino acids long. As DNA, the CDR3 is TGTGCCAGCAGCCTAGACAGGGTGAATCAGCCCCAGCATTTT. Residues: CASSLDRVNQPQHF.

Only a few counts were recorded for this clonotype. The chain recombines TRBV6-1 with TRBJ2-7; no clear D gene. CDR3 length: 15 amino acids. The V end lost 5 bases, the J end lost 0 bases, and 14 bases lay between the germline ends. CDR1 and CDR2 (germline): MNHNS, SASEGT. The CDR3 DNA follows: TGTGCCAGCAGTTACCCCAGGAGCGACTCCTACGAGCAGTACTTC. Its protein is CASSYPRSDSYEQYF.

Details on this clonotype: A clone one base away is much larger, so this may be a read error. CDR3 region: CASSLASSPKRETQYF. CDR3 in DNA: TGTGCCAGCAGCTTAGCTAGCTCCCCGAAACGGGAGACCCAGTACTTC. The rearrangement uses TRBV7-9 and TRBJ2-5; D unresolved. In germline, CDR1 is SEHNR, CDR2 FQNEAQ (reference sequence). The CDR3 loop spans 16 amino acids. The ends were cut back, 0 bases at V and 5 bases at J, with 16 bases in the middle.

This rearrangement joins TRBV7-3 to TRBJ2-2, with D possibly TRBD2 on 7 matching bases. V gave up 5 bases and J gave up 2 bases, with 12 bases separating them. The CDR3 has 15 residues. Germline V gene sequence: CDR1 SGHTA, CDR2 FQGTGA. The CDR3 sequence is CASSPRGGNTGELFF. The CDR3 DNA reads TGTGCCAGCAGCCCGAGGGGGGGAAACACCGGGGAGCTGTTTTTT.

In this sample, this clonotype turned up many times. This chain links TRBV2 with TRBJ2-5; D possibly matches TRBD1 or TRBD2 (5 bases each). V lost 2 bases and J 2 bases, leaving 9 bases between the germline ends. This CDR3 region has 14 residues. Germline CDR1 and CDR2: SNHLY and FYNNEI. The CDR3 protein is CASSEPGRQETQYF. The CDR3 DNA is TGTGCCAGCAGTGAACCAGGGAGACAAGAGACCCAGTACTTC. Full variable domain (rest looked up from reference TRBV2 and TRBJ2-5): EPEVTQTPSHQVTQMGQEVILRCVPISNHLYFYWYRQILGQKVEFLVSFYNNEISEKSEIFDDQFSVERPDGSNFTLKIRSTKLEDSAMYFCASSEPGRQETQYFGPGTRLLVL.

This clonotype was seen ten or more times. This rearrangement joins TRBV5-1 to TRBJ2-5; 7 bases agree with TRBD1. Germline assignment: CDR1 SGHRS and CDR2 YFSETQ. V dropped 4 bases and J dropped 4; count of bases not matched to a gene: 4. This CDR3 is built from 13 residues. CDR3: CASSGGQRETQYF. In DNA form, the CDR3 reads TGCGCCAGCAGCGGGGGACAGCGAGAGACCCAGTACTTC.

This clonotype was seen a few times. The V and J genes are TRBV7-2 and TRBJ2-7; D is possibly TRBD1 (5 bases). This CDR3 region has 14 residues. The germline V gene has CDR1 SGHTA and CDR2 FQGNSA. V lost 6 bases and J 0 bases, leaving 12 bases between the germline ends. CDR3 nucleotides: TGTGCCAGCAGGCAGGGTCAGGACTCCTACGAGCAGTACTTC. As protein: CASRQGQDSYEQYF.

The chain employs TRBV10-3 and TRBJ1-4; no clear D gene. V was trimmed by 4 bases and J by 3 bases, leaving 9 bases between them. Germline assignment: CDR1 ENHRY and CDR2 SYGVKD. The CDR3 is 14 residues long. CDR3 sequence reads: CAISGLAANEKLFF. Here the CDR3 DNA reads TGTGCCATCAGTGGCCTAGCGGCTAATGAAAAACTGTTTTTT.

In the case of this clonotype: This is likely a read error, given that the CDR3 carries no conserved phenylalanine or tryptophan at its end. The V gene is TRBV7-2, the J gene TRBJ2-7, with a tentative D call TRBD2 (5 bases). V lost 5 bases to trimming and J lost 6 bases, with 11 bases between them. CDR3 length equals 12 residues. Germline V gene sequence: CDR1 SGHTA, CDR2 FQGNSA. DNA for the CDR3: TGTGCCAGCAGCCAAGACGGACTCGAGCAGTACCTC. This translates into CASSQDGLEQYL.